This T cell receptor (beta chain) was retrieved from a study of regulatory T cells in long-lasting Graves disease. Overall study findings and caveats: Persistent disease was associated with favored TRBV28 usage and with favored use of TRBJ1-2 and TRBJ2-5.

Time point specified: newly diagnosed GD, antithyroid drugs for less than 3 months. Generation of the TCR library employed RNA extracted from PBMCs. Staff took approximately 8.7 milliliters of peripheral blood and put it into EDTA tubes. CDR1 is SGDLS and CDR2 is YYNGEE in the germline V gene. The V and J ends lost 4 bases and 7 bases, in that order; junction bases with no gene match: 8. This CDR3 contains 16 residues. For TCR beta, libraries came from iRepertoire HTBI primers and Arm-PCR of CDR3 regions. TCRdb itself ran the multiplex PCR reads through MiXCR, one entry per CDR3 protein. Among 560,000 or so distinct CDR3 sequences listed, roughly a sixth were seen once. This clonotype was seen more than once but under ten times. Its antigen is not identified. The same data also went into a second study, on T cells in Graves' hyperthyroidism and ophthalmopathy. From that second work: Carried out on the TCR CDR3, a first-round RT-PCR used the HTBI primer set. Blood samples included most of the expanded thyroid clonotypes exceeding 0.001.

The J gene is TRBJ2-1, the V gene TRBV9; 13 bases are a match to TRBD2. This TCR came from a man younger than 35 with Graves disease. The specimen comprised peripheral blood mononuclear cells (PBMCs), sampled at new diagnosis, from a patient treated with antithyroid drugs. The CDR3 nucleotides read TGTGCCAGCAGCTCCGGGGGACTAGCGGGAAGAAATGAGCAGTTCTTC. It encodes CASSSGGLAGRNEQFF.